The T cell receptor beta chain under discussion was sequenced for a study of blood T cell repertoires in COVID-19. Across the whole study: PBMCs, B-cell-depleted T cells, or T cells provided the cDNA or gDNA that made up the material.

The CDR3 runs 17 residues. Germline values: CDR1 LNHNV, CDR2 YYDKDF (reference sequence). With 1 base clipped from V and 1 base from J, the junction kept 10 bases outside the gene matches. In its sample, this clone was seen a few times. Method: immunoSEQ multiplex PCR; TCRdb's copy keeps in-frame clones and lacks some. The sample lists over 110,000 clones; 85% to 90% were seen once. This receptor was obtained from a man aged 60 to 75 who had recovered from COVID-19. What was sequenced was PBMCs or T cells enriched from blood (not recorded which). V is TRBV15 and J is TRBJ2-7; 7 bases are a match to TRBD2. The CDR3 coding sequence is TGTGCCACCAGCAGAGGGGGGGGTCCACGGTGGTCCTACGAGCAGTACTTC. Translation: CATSRGGGPRWSYEQYF.